The present T cell receptor beta chain was sequenced within a study of human T cells and chemical hapten exposure. On the study more broadly: Scalp application of diphenylcyclopropenone was performed weekly in patients across the entire roughly 22-week study. Study-level points and caveats: Positively correlated with patch test score were the counts of PT1 expanded TCRs.

From the RACE reads, TCRdb called clonotypes with MiXCR, one entry per CDR3 protein. The sample consists of around 250,000 distinct CDR3 sequences, about 9.4% of them appearing once. This CDR3 spans 16 amino acids. The germline V gene has CDR1 MGHRA and CDR2 YSYEKL. Trimming took 0 bases from V and 2 from J, leaving 14 bases between them. Stated time point: pre-sensitization, week 0. Treatment given: therapeutic diphenylcyclopropenone sensitization with weekly scalp DPC. Regarding this clonotype: Its antigen is undetermined.

The material was whole blood, obtained in connection with sensitization to the hapten diphenylcyclopropenone (DPC). V usage is TRBV4-1 and J usage is TRBJ2-7; maybe TRBD2 (6 bases). This clonotype originated in a middle-aged woman with alopecia areata. Some clones in this sample may be carry-over from other donors' samples. In nucleotides, the CDR3 is TGCGCCAGCAGCCAAGAGGGGGGACCTCAGGCCTACGAGCAGTACTTC. Its protein is CASSQEGGPQAYEQYF.